One sample yielded the 17 T cell receptor beta chains listed below, sequenced in a study of monozygotic twins with cystic fibrosis. Clones were read by immunoSEQ multiplex PCR, and TCRdb kept only the in-frame ones, dropping some. This sample has roughly 24,000 clones; 97% occur once, and the top ten carry 0.12% to 0.15%. What was sequenced was blood. The receptors shown here come from a girl between 5 and 17 years old with cystic fibrosis.

V is TRBV6-5 and J is TRBJ2-5; tentatively, D is TRBD1 or TRBD2 (5 bases each). The germline CDR1 and CDR2 sequences are MNHEY and SVGAGI. Trimming cost V 9 bases and J 7 bases, with 21 bases left between them. The CDR3 extends over 14 amino acids. The CDR3 DNA reads as TGTGCCAGTAGTAAAAGAGGGACGTTTGGGACCCAGTACTTC. Amino acids: CASSKRGTFGTQYF.

V is TRBV7-9 and J is TRBJ1-1; weak D call: TRBD1 (6 bases). This CDR3 region has 15 residues. Germline assignment: CDR1 SEHNR and CDR2 FQNEAQ (reference sequence). Trimming removed 5 bases at V and 5 bases at J, with 18 bases between. CDR3 loop: CASSPNGGGRTEAFF. The CDR3 region has the DNA TGTGCCAGCAGCCCCAATGGCGGGGGCCGGACTGAAGCTTTCTTT. The variable domain in full, completed from reference TRBV7-9 and TRBJ1-1, reads DTGVSQNPRHKITKRGQNVTFRCDPISEHNRLYWYRQTLGQGPEFLTYFQNEAQLEKSRLLSDRFSAERPKGSFSTLEIQRTEQGDSAMYLCASSPNGGGRTEAFFGQGTRLTVV.

The gene calls are TRBV6-5 and TRBJ1-3; 7 positions agree with TRBD1. This CDR3 has 15 amino acids. V gave up 6 bases and J gave up 0 bases; unmatched junction bases: 5. Germline loops: CDR1 MNHEY, CDR2 SVGAGI. The CDR3 nucleotides read TGTGCCAGCAGCCTGGGACAGAGCTCTGGAAACACCATATATTTT. Translating it yields CASSLGQSSGNTIYF.

This clone is a singleton in its sample. The rearrangement joins TRBV6-5 to TRBJ1-3, with D possibly matching TRBD1 (5 bases). The CDR3 sequence is 15 residues long. Trimming shortened V by 6 bases and J by 0 bases, and 12 bases separated the two germline ends. CDR1 and CDR2 (germline): MNHEY, SVGAGI. The CDR3 is CASSRDFRSGNTIYF. The CDR3 region has the DNA TGTGCCAGCAGCCGGGACTTCCGCTCTGGAAACACCATATATTTT.

The rearrangement uses TRBV2 and TRBJ2-7; 8 bases fit TRBD2. Germline-derived CDR1 and CDR2 are SNHLY and FYNNEI. The CDR3 has 14 amino acids. V was clipped by 5 bases and J by 7 bases; unmatched bases: 10. CDR3 protein: CASSLGAGAGEQYF. DNA of the CDR3: TGTGCCAGCAGTCTTGGAGCGGGAGCTGGGGAGCAGTACTTC. Full variable domain (rest looked up from reference TRBV2 and TRBJ2-7): EPEVTQTPSHQVTQMGQEVILRCVPISNHLYFYWYRQILGQKVEFLVSFYNNEISEKSEIFDDQFSVERPDGSNFTLKIRSTKLEDSAMYFCASSLGAGAGEQYFGPGTRLTVT.

This chain joins TRBV6-1 and TRBJ2-2; D call uncertain. Germline loops: CDR1 MNHNS, CDR2 SASEGT. The CDR3 loop spans 12 amino acids. Between the trimmed V and J ends, which lost 6 bases and 1 base, there was a span of 3 bases. This CDR3 reads CASSVNTGELFF. In DNA form, the CDR3 reads TGTGCCAGCAGCGTGAACACCGGGGAGCTGTTTTTT.

The chain employs TRBV4-2 and TRBJ2-3; 9 bases align to TRBD2. Germline V gene sequence: CDR1 LGHNA, CDR2 YNFKEQ. This CDR3 comprises 17 residues. Trimming cost V 1 base and J 0 bases; bases outside gene matches: 5. The CDR3 here is CASSQASSGTSTDTQYF. CDR3 nucleotides: TGTGCCAGCAGCCAAGCGTCTAGCGGGACTAGCACAGATACGCAGTATTTT.

CDR3 sequence: CASSPLTSGYEQYF. CDR3 DNA: TGTGCCAGCAGCCCTTTGACTAGCGGATACGAGCAGTACTTC. The J gene is TRBJ2-7, the V gene TRBV9, with 9 nucleotides matching TRBD2. The CDR3 has 14 amino acids. The germline CDR1 and CDR2 sequences are SGDLS and YYNGEE. Losses at the gene ends were 4 bases for V and 4 bases for J; bases not matched to a gene: 6.

The chain recombines TRBV18 with TRBJ2-1; possibly TRBD1 for D (6 bases). The V end lost 3 bases, the J end lost 4 bases, and 19 bases lay between the germline ends. This CDR3 region has 17 residues. Per the germline V gene, CDR1 is KGHSH and CDR2 is LQKENI. CDR3 in DNA: TGTGCCAGCTCACCCCTACCGGTACAGGGTCCTTACAATGAGCAGTTCTTC. Translated, it gives CASSPLPVQGPYNEQFF.

J is TRBJ2-6 and V is TRBV6-5; 9 nucleotides match TRBD1. In germline, CDR1 is MNHEY, CDR2 SVGAGI. The CDR3 is made up of 15 amino acids. V was clipped by 6 bases and J by 2 bases; unmatched bases: 2. The CDR3 coding sequence is TGTGCCAGCAGCCGGACAGGGGCTGGGGCCAACGTCCTGACTTTC. The encoded protein is CASSRTGAGANVLTF.

The chain combines TRBV4-3 with TRBJ1-1; D unresolved. The CDR3 runs to 15 residues. The germline V and J ends were trimmed by 1 base and 3 bases, with 12 bases remaining between them. Germline CDR1 and CDR2: LGHNA and YSLEER. The CDR3 DNA reads as TGCGCCAGCAGCCAAGGTGACCTAGAGGACACTGAAGCTTTCTTT. It encodes CASSQGDLEDTEAFF.

J is TRBJ2-7 and V is TRBV7-7, with 7 nucleotides matching TRBD1. The CDR3 extends over 16 amino acids. Trimming removed 5 bases from V and 7 bases from J; junction bases left unmatched: 17. Germline V gives CDR1 SSHAT, CDR2 FNYEAQ (reference sequence). Written as DNA, the CDR3 is TGTGCCAGCAGCCTTCCACCGGGACAGACGTTGATGGAGCAGTACGTC. Translating gives CASSLPPGQTLMEQYV.

The genes are TRBV29-1 and TRBJ2-5; 11 bases match TRBD2. Matching the DNA end better, TRBJ2-7 makes the J call doubtful. The CDR3 loop spans 15 amino acids. Germline CDR1 is SQVTM and CDR2 is ANQGSEA. The DNA of the CDR3 is TGCAGCGTTGAAGATCGACTAGCGGGGACCTACGAGCAGTACTTC. As protein: CSVEDRLAGTYEQYF.

The genes are TRBV6-6 and TRBJ2-7; D gene unclear. CDR1 is MNHNY, CDR2 SVGAGI, per germline (reference sequence). The V end was cut by 5 bases, the J end by 7 bases, with 9 bases between. The CDR3 sequence is 11 residues long. The CDR3 DNA reads as TGTGCCAGCAGTCACAGCGCTGAGCAGTACTTC. Its translation is CASSHSAEQYF.

J is TRBJ2-7 and V is TRBV6-1; TRBD1 agrees at 9 bases. The germline CDR1 and CDR2 sequences are MNHNS and SASEGT. This CDR3 is built from 13 residues. V lost 6 bases, J lost 6 bases, and 6 bases stayed unmatched. The CDR3 protein is CASRGQGTGEQYF. The CDR3 nucleotides read TGTGCCAGCAGGGGACAGGGAACGGGCGAGCAGTACTTC.

V is TRBV5-1 and J is TRBJ2-3; D unclear. There are 18 residues in the CDR3. Germline CDR1 reads SGHRS; CDR2 reads YFSETQ. V was clipped by 3 bases and J by 0 bases, with 20 bases between them. The CDR3 nucleotides are TGCGCCAGCAGCTCCCGTGGGGTGGGGTTTAGAAGCACAGATACGCAGTATTTT. Protein: CASSSRGVGFRSTDTQYF.

In this sample, this clone turned up once. The CDR3 loop reads CASSFGGSYSYNEQFF. CDR3 sequence (DNA): TGTGCCAGCAGTTTTGGGGGCAGCTACTCCTACAATGAGCAGTTCTTC. The chain has TRBV28 and TRBJ2-1; D is perhaps TRBD1 (6 bases). V lost 3 bases and J 0 bases, leaving 12 bases between the germline ends. The germline V gene encodes CDR1 MDHEN and CDR2 SYDVKM. CDR3 length equals 16 residues.